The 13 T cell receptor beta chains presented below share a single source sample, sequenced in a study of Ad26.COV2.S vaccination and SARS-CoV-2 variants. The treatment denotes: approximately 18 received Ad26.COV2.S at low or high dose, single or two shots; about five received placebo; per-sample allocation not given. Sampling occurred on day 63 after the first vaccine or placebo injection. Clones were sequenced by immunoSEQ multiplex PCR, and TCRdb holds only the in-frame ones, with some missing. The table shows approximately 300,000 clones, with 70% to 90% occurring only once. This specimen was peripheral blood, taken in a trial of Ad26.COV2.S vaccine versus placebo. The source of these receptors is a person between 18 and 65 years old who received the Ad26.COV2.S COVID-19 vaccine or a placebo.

The CDR3 here is CASSLFTGRDEAFF. CDR3 sequence (DNA): TGTGCCAGCAGCTTATTCACAGGGAGGGATGAAGCTTTCTTT. The rearrangement uses TRBV5-4 and TRBJ1-1; TRBD1 might be the D (6 bases). This CDR3 has 14 amino acids. Germline values: CDR1 SGHNT, CDR2 YYREEE (reference sequence). With 2 bases removed from V and 7 bases from J, the gap between germline ends came to 15 bases.

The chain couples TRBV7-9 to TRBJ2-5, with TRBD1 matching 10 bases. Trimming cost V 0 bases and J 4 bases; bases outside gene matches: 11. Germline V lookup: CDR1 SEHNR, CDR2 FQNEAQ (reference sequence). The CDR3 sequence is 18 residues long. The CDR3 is CASSLADWWDRGGETQYF. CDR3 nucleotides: TGTGCCAGCAGCTTAGCGGATTGGTGGGACAGGGGAGGAGAGACCCAGTACTTC.

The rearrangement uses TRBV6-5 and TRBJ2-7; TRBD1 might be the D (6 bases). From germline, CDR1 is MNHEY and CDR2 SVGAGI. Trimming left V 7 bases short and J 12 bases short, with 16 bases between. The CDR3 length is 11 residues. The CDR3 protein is CASKEQQGVYF. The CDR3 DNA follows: TGTGCCAGCAAGGAGCAACAGGGTGTGTACTTC.

CDR3: CASSLPTGEFNSPLHF. In DNA, the CDR3 is TGCGCCAGCAGCCTCCCGACAGGGGAATTTAATTCACCCCTCCACTTT. The V call is TRBV5-1, the J call TRBJ1-6; 8 bases are a match to TRBD1. V lost 4 bases, J lost 6 bases, and 9 bases stayed unmatched. The germline CDR1 and CDR2 sequences are SGHRS and YFSETQ. The CDR3 loop spans 16 amino acids.

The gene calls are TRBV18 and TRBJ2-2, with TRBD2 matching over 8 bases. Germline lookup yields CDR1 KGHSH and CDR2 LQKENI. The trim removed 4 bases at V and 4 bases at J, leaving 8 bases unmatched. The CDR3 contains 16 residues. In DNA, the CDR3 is TGTGCCAGCTCACGGAATAGCGGGGATAGCACCGGGGAGCTGTTTTTT. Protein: CASSRNSGDSTGELFF.

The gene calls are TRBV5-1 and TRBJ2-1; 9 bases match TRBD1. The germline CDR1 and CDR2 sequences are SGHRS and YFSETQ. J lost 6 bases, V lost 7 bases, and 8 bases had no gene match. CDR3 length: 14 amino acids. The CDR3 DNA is TGCGCCAGCTCCGGGACAGGGACAATCAATGAGCAGTTCTTC. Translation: CASSGTGTINEQFF.

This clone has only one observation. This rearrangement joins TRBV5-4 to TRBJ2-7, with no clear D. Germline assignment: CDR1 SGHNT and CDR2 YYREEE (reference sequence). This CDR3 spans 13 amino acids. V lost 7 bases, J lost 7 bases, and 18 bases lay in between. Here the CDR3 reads CASGRIFGDEQYF. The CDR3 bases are TGTGCCAGCGGACGGATATTTGGGGATGAGCAGTACTTC.

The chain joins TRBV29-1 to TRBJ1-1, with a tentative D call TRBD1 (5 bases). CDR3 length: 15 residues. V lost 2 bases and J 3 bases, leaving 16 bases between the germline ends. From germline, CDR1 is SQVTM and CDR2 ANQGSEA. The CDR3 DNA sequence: TGCAGCGTTGAATCTTGGGGGGGAAGCCACACTGAAGCTTTCTTT. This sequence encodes CSVESWGGSHTEAFF.

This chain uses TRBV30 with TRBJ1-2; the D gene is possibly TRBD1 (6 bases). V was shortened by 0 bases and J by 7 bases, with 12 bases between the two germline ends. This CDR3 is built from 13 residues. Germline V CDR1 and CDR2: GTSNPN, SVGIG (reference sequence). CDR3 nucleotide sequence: TGTGCCTGGAGTGTATGGGGGGCGAGTGGCTACACCTTC. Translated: CAWSVWGASGYTF.

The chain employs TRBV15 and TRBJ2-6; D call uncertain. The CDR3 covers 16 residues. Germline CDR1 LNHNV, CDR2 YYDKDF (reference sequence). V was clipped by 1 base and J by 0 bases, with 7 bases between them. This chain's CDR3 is CATSRVSISGANVLTF. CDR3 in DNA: TGTGCCACCAGCAGAGTTAGTATCTCTGGGGCCAACGTCCTGACTTTC.

Written as DNA, the CDR3 is TGTGCCAGCTCACGTACTAGAAATCTGGACACTGAAGCTTTCTTT. Its protein is CASSRTRNLDTEAFF. The chain couples TRBV18 to TRBJ1-1, with D unclear. The germline V gene has CDR1 KGHSH and CDR2 LQKENI. The CDR3 loop spans 15 amino acids. Trimming left V 4 bases short and J 3 bases short, with 15 bases between.

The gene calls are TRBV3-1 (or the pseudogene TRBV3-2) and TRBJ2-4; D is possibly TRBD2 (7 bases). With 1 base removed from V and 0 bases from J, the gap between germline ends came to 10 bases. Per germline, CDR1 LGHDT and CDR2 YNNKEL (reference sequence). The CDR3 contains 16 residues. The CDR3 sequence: CASSQGRGLAKNIQYF. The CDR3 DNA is TGTGCCAGCAGCCAAGGGCGGGGGCTAGCCAAAAACATTCAGTACTTC.

CDR3 in DNA: TGTGCCACCGTCGGTGTTAGTGTCGGTAATGGCTACACCTTC. The encoded protein is CATVGVSVGNGYTF. This sequence joins TRBV7-6 and TRBJ1-2; the D is unclear. This CDR3 is 14 amino acids long. Trimming took off 10 bases at V and 6 bases at J, with 21 bases between the two ends. Germline CDR1 reads SGHVS; CDR2 reads FNYEAQ. Supplemented by reference TRBV7-6 and TRBJ1-2, the full variable domain reads GAGVSQSPRYKVTKRGQDVALRCDPISGHVSLYWYRQALGQGPEFLTYFNYEAQQDKSGLPNDRFSAERPEGSISTLTIQRTEQRDSAMYRCATVGVSVGNGYTFGSGTRLTVV.